This entry features one T cell receptor beta chain sequence. Primers for the PCR totalled 60 Vbeta and 13 Jbeta. Assay used: immunoSEQ multiplex PCR; TCRdb lists only in-frame clones, some missing. The sample includes 100,000 to 150,000 clones, approximately 87% of them seen just once. These data come from a study of cytomegalovirus exposure and HLA in healthy donors. V dropped 6 bases and J dropped 3; count of bases not matched to a gene: 8. CDR1 KGHSH and CDR2 LQKENI come from the germline V gene. This CDR3 is 15 amino acids long. The chain employs TRBV18 and TRBJ2-7; 10 nucleotides line up with TRBD2. Sequencing input: PBMCs. The source is a woman aged 30 to 39 in good health and CMV-seronegative. The DNA of the CDR3 is TGTGCCAGCTCCCCCCTAGCGGGGGCGATCTACGAGCAGTACTTC. It yields the protein CASSPLAGAIYEQYF.